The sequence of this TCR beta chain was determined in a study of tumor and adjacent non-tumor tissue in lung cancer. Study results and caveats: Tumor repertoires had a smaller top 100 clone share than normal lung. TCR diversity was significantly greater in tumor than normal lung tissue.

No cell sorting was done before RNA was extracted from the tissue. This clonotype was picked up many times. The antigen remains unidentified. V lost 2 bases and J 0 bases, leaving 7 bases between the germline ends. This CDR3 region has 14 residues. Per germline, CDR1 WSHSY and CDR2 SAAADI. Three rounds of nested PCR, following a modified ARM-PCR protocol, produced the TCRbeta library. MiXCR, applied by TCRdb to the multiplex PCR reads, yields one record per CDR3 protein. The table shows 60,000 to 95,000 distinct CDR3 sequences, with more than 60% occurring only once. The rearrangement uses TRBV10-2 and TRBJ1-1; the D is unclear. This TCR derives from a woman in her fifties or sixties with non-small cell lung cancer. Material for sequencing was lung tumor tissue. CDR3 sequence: CASSEARMNTEAFF. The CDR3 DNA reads TGCGCCAGCAGTGAGGCACGGATGAACACTGAAGCTTTCTTT.